The clone carrying this T cell receptor beta chain showed up just a few times. From the 5' RACE reads, TCRdb called clonotypes with MiXCR, one entry per CDR3 protein. The sample contains about 350,000 distinct CDR3 sequences, approximately 14% of which appear only once. The data stem from a study of T-cell memory formation after mild COVID-19. Study-level background: The TCR clusters were mostly specific to one donor.

The CDR3 length is 12 residues. Between the trimmed V and J ends, which lost 0 bases and 6 bases, there was a span of 6 bases. From germline, CDR1 is ENHRY and CDR2 SYGVKD. The chain has TRBV10-3 and TRBJ2-7, with D perhaps TRBD2 (5 bases). The sequence derives from a man aged 18 to 35 who had mild COVID-19 (a few samples of this study predate the infection). Cell type and time point are not known. Material for sequencing was PBMCs or a T cell subset sorted from them (not recorded which). CDR3 sequence reads: CAISESGSEQYV. The CDR3 DNA is TGTGCCATCAGTGAGTCGGGGAGCGAGCAGTACGTC.